The T cell receptor beta chain described here comes from a study of graft-versus-host responses after intestinal transplantation. Some clones are missing from TCRdb's copy, which holds only in-frame ones; the method was immunoSEQ multiplex PCR. The repertoire consists of around 100,000 clones, with 91% occurring once and the leading ten covering about 0.18%. General study points: Allografts from individuals with graft-donor T cell macrochimerism displayed high graft-versus-host to host-versus-graft clonal ratios.

The CDR3 has 13 amino acids. Germline V gene sequence: CDR1 SGHTA, CDR2 FQGTGA. V was trimmed by 5 bases and J by 8 bases, leaving 10 bases between them. Concerning this clone: Its antigen is unidentified.

The chain couples TRBV7-3 to TRBJ1-6; D is unresolved. The material sequenced was unstimulated CD4+ T cells sorted from spleen or lymph node cells, taken before transplant. The clonotype was recovered from a human donor who was the organ donor for an intestinal transplant. The CDR3 region is CASSTGPYSPLHF. CDR3 DNA sequence: TGTGCCAGCAGCACGGGTCCTTATTCACCCCTCCACTTT.